These 20 T cell receptor beta chains were all obtained from the same sample, sequenced in a study of T-cell memory formation after mild COVID-19. Via MiXCR, TCRdb re-called the 5' RACE reads, giving one row per CDR3 protein. The sample has about 160,000 distinct CDR3 sequences, less than 40% seen once. Specimen: PBMCs or a T cell subset sorted from them (not recorded which). The receptors derive from an adult woman who had mild COVID-19 (a few samples of this study predate the infection). Cell type and time point are not known.

The gene calls are TRBV3-1 and TRBJ2-7, with TRBD1 identical over 8 bases. Germline trimming cut 8 bases from V and 0 bases from J; bases unmatched to any gene: 15. There are 17 residues in the CDR3. The V gene's germline CDR1 is LGHDT and CDR2 YNNKEL (reference sequence). Written as DNA, the CDR3 is TGTGCCAGCGCAGAATCCGGGGGAACAGGGGGCTCCTACGAGCAGTACTTC. This gives the protein CASAESGGTGGSYEQYF.

This chain joins TRBV11-3 and TRBJ2-1, with 11 bases aligning to TRBD2. V lost 5 bases and J lost 6; bases outside the gene matches: 15. Germline CDR1 is SGHNT and CDR2 is YENEEA. The CDR3 loop spans 18 amino acids. The CDR3 region has the DNA TGTGCCAGCAGCCACTTACGCCTAGCGGGAGGCCCCGCCAATGAGCAGTTCTTC. This translates into CASSHLRLAGGPANEQFF.

The CDR3 spells CASRPRTGRMNTEAFF. CDR3 nucleotides: TGTGCCAGCAGGCCAAGGACAGGGCGAATGAACACTGAAGCTTTCTTT. The rearrangement joins TRBV12-3 or TRBV12-4 to TRBJ1-1; 8 bases fit TRBD1. Losses at the gene ends were 6 bases for V and 0 bases for J; bases not matched to a gene: 9. CDR3 length: 16 amino acids.

This clonotype came up a few times. The CDR3, as DNA: TGCAGCGTTGAAGTGGGGACTAGTGAGTTCTTC. This sequence encodes CSVEVGTSEFF. The V and J genes are TRBV29-1 and TRBJ2-1, with 8 bases matching TRBD2. V lost 1 base, J lost 14 bases, and 4 bases stayed unmatched. CDR1 is SQVTM, CDR2 ANQGSEA, per germline. The CDR3 has 11 amino acids.

This clonotype has more than one count but fewer than ten. One junction end does not reproduce the germline sequence, and a read error may be involved. The CDR3 DNA sequence: TGTGCTAGCAGCCCGGGGGAGAACTCTGGCATATATTTT. Protein sequence: CASSPGENSGIYF. This sequence joins TRBV7-7 and TRBJ1-3; tentatively, D is TRBD1 (5 bases). The CDR3 spans 13 residues. Germline CDR1 reads SSHAT; CDR2 reads FNYEAQ (reference sequence).

The rearrangement uses TRBV7-8 and TRBJ2-5; D gene unclear. Germline values: CDR1 SGHVS, CDR2 FQNEAQ. Trimming left V 3 bases short and J 5 bases short, with 4 bases between. The CDR3 spans 11 residues. Written as DNA, the CDR3 is TGTGCCAGCAGCTTTATGGAGACCCAGTACTTC. Amino acid sequence: CASSFMETQYF. Drawing the rest from reference TRBV7-8 and TRBJ2-5, the complete variable domain is GAGVSQSPRYKVAKRGQDVALRCDPISGHVSLFWYQQALGQGPEFLTYFQNEAQLDKSGLPSDRFFAERPEGSVSTLKIQRTQQEDSAVYLCASSFMETQYFGPGTRLLVL.

This clonotype appeared many times. The chain uses TRBV6-6 and TRBJ2-1; D gene uncertain. CDR3 length: 15 amino acids. Looked up from germline, CDR1 is MNHNY and CDR2 is SVGAGI (reference sequence). V was pared by 2 bases and J by 0 bases, with 8 bases between. CDR3 in amino acids: CASSYEWSSYNEQFF. In nucleotides, the CDR3 is TGTGCCAGCAGTTACGAATGGAGCTCCTACAATGAGCAGTTCTTC.

This rearrangement joins TRBV7-9 to TRBJ2-5, with 10 positions matching TRBD2. The CDR3 loop spans 14 amino acids. The germline gives CDR1 SEHNR, CDR2 FQNEAQ (reference sequence). J was trimmed by 2 bases and V by 5 bases; bases with no gene match: 2. The DNA for the CDR3 is TGTGCCAGCAGCCCGACTAGCGGGCAAGAGACCCAGTACTTC. As protein: CASSPTSGQETQYF. The variable domain in full, completed from reference TRBV7-9 and TRBJ2-5, reads DTGVSQNPRHKITKRGQNVTFRCDPISEHNRLYWYRQTLGQGPEFLTYFQNEAQLEKSRLLSDRFSAERPKGSFSTLEIQRTEQGDSAMYLCASSPTSGQETQYFGPGTRLLVL.

The sample holds one count of this clonotype. V gene TRBV12-3 or TRBV12-4 combines with J gene TRBJ2-7; D unclear. The CDR3 is made up of 13 amino acids. V gave up 3 bases and J gave up 2 bases, with 8 bases separating them. CDR3 residues: CASSFDAPYEQYF. Here the CDR3 DNA reads TGTGCCAGCAGTTTTGATGCCCCCTACGAGCAGTACTTC.

This chain links TRBV20-1 with TRBJ2-1; D unresolved. Germline loops: CDR1 DFQATT, CDR2 SNEGSKA (reference sequence). The CDR3 runs 11 residues. The V end lost 3 bases, the J end lost 4 bases, and 4 bases lay between the germline ends. The CDR3 here is CSARYYNEQFF. In nucleotides, the CDR3 is TGCAGTGCTAGGTATTACAATGAGCAGTTCTTC.

This clonotype was observed a handful of times. The rearrangement joins TRBV9 to TRBJ2-3, with TRBD2 matching 7 bases. V shed 3 bases and J 6 bases; nucleotides not matched to a gene: 7. This CDR3 is 14 amino acids long. From germline, CDR1 is SGDLS and CDR2 YYNGEE. The DNA of the CDR3 is TGTGCCAGCAGCGCTGGACTAGGAGGGGATACGCAGTATTTT. Amino acids: CASSAGLGGDTQYF. Supplemented by reference TRBV9 and TRBJ2-3, the full variable domain reads DSGVTQTPKHLITATGQRVTLRCSPRSGDLSVYWYQQSLDQGLQFLIQYYNGEERAKGNILERFSAQQFPDLHSELNLSSLELGDSALYFCASSAGLGGDTQYFGPGTRLTVL.

This clonotype was recorded a few times. V gene TRBV7-9 combines with J gene TRBJ2-3; 10 positions agree with TRBD2. Germline trimming cut 1 base from V and 6 bases from J; bases unmatched to any gene: 10. Per germline, CDR1 SEHNR and CDR2 FQNEAQ (reference sequence). The CDR3 is 17 amino acids. The CDR3 reads CASSLGARLAGVDTQYF. CDR3 bases: TGTGCCAGCAGCTTAGGAGCTAGGCTAGCGGGAGTGGATACGCAGTATTTT.

This clonotype showed up many times. The chain recombines TRBV7-8 with TRBJ2-3, with 7 bases aligning to TRBD1. Per the germline V gene, CDR1 is SGHVS and CDR2 is FQNEAQ. CDR3 length: 16 amino acids. The J segment lost 5 bases and the V segment lost 5 bases, leaving 13 bases of the junction unmatched. CDR3 sequence (DNA): TGTGCCAGCAGCCCGCGACAGGGAATGATCAGAGATACGCAGTATTTT. Protein sequence: CASSPRQGMIRDTQYF.

This clonotype appeared once. The CDR3 coding sequence is TGTGCCAGCAGCTTAGGTGGCGGACAGGGGCTCACCGGGGAGCTGTTTTTT. Translating it yields CASSLGGGQGLTGELFF. The V gene is TRBV7-2, the J gene TRBJ2-2; 9 bases fit TRBD1. The CDR3 runs 17 residues. Unmatched junction bases numbered 7, after V lost 1 base and J lost 4 bases. Germline-derived CDR1 and CDR2 are SGHTA and FQGNSA.

The CDR3 DNA follows: TGCAGCGTTGCCCCCCTGGGGGTGGTTAGCCCTGAAGCTTTCTTT. Translation gives CSVAPLGVVSPEAFF. This chain connects TRBV29-1 to TRBJ1-1, with D possibly being TRBD1 (5 bases). Germline V gene sequence: CDR1 SQVTM, CDR2 ANQGSEA. The V gene lost 4 bases and the J gene lost 6 bases, with 21 bases spanning the gap. There are 15 residues in the CDR3.

Only a few counts were recorded for this clonotype. The chain recombines TRBV4-3 with TRBJ2-3; maybe TRBD2 (6 bases). CDR3 length: 13 amino acids. Germline V gene data show CDR1 as LGHNA and CDR2 as YSLEER. Trimming took 1 base from V and 4 from J, leaving 6 bases between them. This CDR3 reads CASSQGEADTQYF. The CDR3 DNA reads TGCGCCAGCAGCCAAGGGGAGGCAGATACGCAGTATTTT.

This clonotype occurred a few times. In nucleotides, the CDR3 is TGCGCCAGCAGCTCCGACAGATATGGCTACACCTTC. Translation: CASSSDRYGYTF. The rearrangement joins TRBV5-1 to TRBJ1-2; a weak D match, TRBD1 (5 bases). V shed 3 bases and J shed 5 bases, with 8 bases lying between them. The CDR3 has 12 amino acids. Germline loops: CDR1 SGHRS, CDR2 YFSETQ.

The chain combines TRBV10-3 with TRBJ2-4; D is ambiguous. Trimming cost V 3 bases and J 9 bases, with 15 bases left between them. Germline CDR1 ENHRY, CDR2 SYGVKD. The CDR3 loop spans 14 amino acids. The DNA of the CDR3 is TGTGCCATCAGTGATCGACAACACGAAAGCATTCAGTACTTC. The encoded protein is CAISDRQHESIQYF.

The chain recombines TRBV9 with TRBJ2-3, with 7 bases aligning to TRBD2. Germline lookup yields CDR1 SGDLS and CDR2 YYNGEE. CDR3 length: 16 amino acids. V trimming: 0 bases; J trimming: 4 bases; junction bases outside the gene matches: 8. The CDR3 loop reads CASSVEGYAGADTQYF. CDR3 DNA sequence: TGTGCCAGCAGCGTAGAAGGGTATGCGGGGGCAGATACGCAGTATTTT.

The chain has TRBV7-8 and TRBJ1-1, with a weak D call TRBD1 (6 bases). Trimming removed 5 bases from V and 2 bases from J, with 15 bases in between. Germline V CDR1 and CDR2: SGHVS, FQNEAQ. The CDR3 totals 15 residues. CDR3 coding DNA: TGTGCCAGCAGCCCTTCAAGGGGGAGAAACACTGAAGCTTTCTTT. Translated, it gives CASSPSRGRNTEAFF.